These T cell receptor beta chains were read from a single sample in a study of OX40 agonist ivuxolimab in advanced cancers. The assay was immunoSEQ multiplex PCR, and TCRdb's table has in-frame clones only and misses some. The sample yields approximately 84,000 clones, roughly 94% seen once. The source material was CD4+ or CD8+ T cells sorted from blood, sampled in a trial of the OX40 agonist ivuxolimab. These receptors came from an adult with an advanced solid tumor such as melanoma, head and neck, liver or kidney cancer. CDR3s include the opening cysteine and the closing phenylalanine or tryptophan. Fields, in order: clone size, J gene, D gene, V gene, CDR3 DNA, CDR3 protein. The D gene is left open where the match is weak. Some rows have no size entry. The others give once, few or many, or a class for an expanded clone.

>-|TRBJ1-4|-|TRBV7-8
TGTGCCAGCAGCTCAAGTCGGGAAAAACTGTTTTTT
CASSSSREKLFF
>-|TRBJ1-1|-|TRBV5-1
TGCGCCAGCAATATACAGGCGATGAACACTGAAGCTTTCTTT
CASNIQAMNTEAFF
>-|TRBJ2-5|TRBD2|TRBV4-1
TGCGCCAGCAGCCAAGAGGGAGGGGAAGAGACCCAGTACTTC
CASSQEGGEETQYF
>-|TRBJ2-7|TRBD1|TRBV27
TGTGCCAGCAGTTTGAGGGGGCTTAGCTCCTACGAGCAGTACTTC
CASSLRGLSSYEQYF
>many|TRBJ1-2|TRBD1|TRBV29-1
TGCAGCGTTGAACCTGACAGGGATTATGGCTACACCTTC
CSVEPDRDYGYTF
>few|TRBJ2-1|TRBD1|TRBV6-4
TGTGCCAGCAGTGTAGGGGGCTCGTACAATGAGCAGTTCTTC
CASSVGGSYNEQFF
>-|TRBJ2-7|-|TRBV9
TGTGCCAGCAGCGTAGGACTAAACTACGAGCAGTACTTC
CASSVGLNYEQYF
>-|TRBJ2-7|-|TRBV28
TGTGCCAGCAGTTTAGGGGGGAACCTAGCCTACGAGCAGTACTTC
CASSLGGNLAYEQYF
>-|TRBJ2-2|TRBD2|TRBV13
TGTGCCAGCAGCACCCACCTAGCGGGAGGTGACACCGGGGAGCTGTTTTTT
CASSTHLAGGDTGELFF
>-|TRBJ2-1|TRBD2|TRBV5-6
TGTGCCAGCAGCAACGACATTATAGCGGGATCGGTTGACAATGAGCAGTTCTTC
CASSNDIIAGSVDNEQFF
>-|TRBJ1-2|-|TRBV9
TGTGCCAGCAGCGTTACCCTAGAGGGAGACTATGGCTACACCTTC
CASSVTLEGDYGYTF
>-|TRBJ2-1|-|TRBV9
TGTGCCAGCAGCGAGCTGGGGGCAGGCTACAATGAGCAGTTCTTC
CASSELGAGYNEQFF
>-|TRBJ1-1|-|TRBV9
TGTGCCAGCAGCGTAGAGGGAAGGTGGAACACTGAAGCTTTCTTT
CASSVEGRWNTEAFF
>once|TRBJ2-7|-|TRBV13
TGTGCCAGCAGCCGAGGACAGCACGAGCAGTACTTC
CASSRGQHEQYF
>-|TRBJ2-7|-|TRBV19
TGTGCCAGTAGTATCGACGACGCAACCTACGAGCAGTACTTC
CASSIDDATYEQYF
>-|TRBJ2-7|-|TRBV4-3
TGCGCCAGCAGCCGCGACTTGACATACGAGCAGTACTTC
CASSRDLTYEQYF
>-|TRBJ2-1|-|TRBV5-5
TGTGCCAGCAGCAGCCCTCCGGGGCAGTTCTTC
CASSSPPGQFF
>-|TRBJ2-2|-|TRBV13
TGTGCCAGCAGCGAGACATTCACCGGGGAGCTGTTTTTT
CASSETFTGELFF
>once|TRBJ2-7|-|TRBV5-4
TGTGCCAGCAGCTTTCTGGACGAGCAGTACTTC
CASSFLDEQYF
>-|TRBJ2-7|-|TRBV28
TGTGCCAGCAGTTTTCCCCTAGAAGGTACTGAGAACGAGCAGTACTTC
CASSFPLEGTENEQYF
>-|TRBJ1-1|TRBD1|TRBV10-3
TGTGCCATCAGTGAGTCGGACAGGGCCGGACTCATGAACACTGAAGCTTTCTTT
CAISESDRAGLMNTEAFF
>-|TRBJ2-7|-|TRBV4-1
TGCGCCAGCAGCCAAGGGCTCGACAGCTCCTACGAGCAGTACTTC
CASSQGLDSSYEQYF
>-|TRBJ2-7|-|TRBV21-1
TGTGCCAGCAGCCCTGCGGGGGACAGGGGGCTTAAGCAGTACTTC
CASSPAGDRGLKQYF
>-|TRBJ2-2|-|TRBV9
TGTGCCAGCAGCTTCCCATCCGGGGGCGGGGGCCCGAACACCGGGGAGCTGTTTTTT
CASSFPSGGGGPNTGELFF
>-|TRBJ1-5|TRBD1|TRBV7-9
TGTGCCAGCAGCAAACGGGACAGTTATAGCAATCAGCCCCAGCATTTT
CASSKRDSYSNQPQHF
>-|TRBJ2-2|TRBD2|TRBV2
TGTGCCAGCAGGGGCGGGGGGCGGGCCGGGGAGCTGTTTTTT
CASRGGGRAGELFF
>-|TRBJ1-2|-|TRBV12-5
TGTGCTAGTGGTGGGCAGCCTATCCCCTATGGCTACACCTTC
CASGGQPIPYGYTF
>-|TRBJ2-3|-|TRBV4-1
TGCGCCAGCAGCCCAGACATCCATACGCAGTATTTT
CASSPDIHTQYF
>-|TRBJ1-5|-|TRBV19
TGTGCCAGTAGTATGGAAGCAGCGTATAGCAATCAGCCCCAGCATTTT
CASSMEAAYSNQPQHF
>once|TRBJ2-3|-|TRBV7-3
TGTGCCAGCAGCCTACTAGGCACAGATACGCAGTATTTT
CASSLLGTDTQYF
>once|TRBJ2-7|TRBD2|TRBV11-2
TGTGCCAGCAGCCCCGGGTTAGCGGGAGATCCCTACGAGCAGTACTTC
CASSPGLAGDPYEQYF
>-|TRBJ2-3|-|TRBV6-6
TGTGCCAGCAGTTACTCGAACGCGGCTTGGGATACGCAGTATTTT
CASSYSNAAWDTQYF
>once|TRBJ1-5|TRBD1|TRBV6-5
TGTGCCAGCAGTATTACAGGGGATCAGCCCCAGCATTTT
CASSITGDQPQHF
>-|TRBJ2-7|-|TRBV27
TGTGCCAGCAGTCCCCGGGCTAGCTACGAGCAGTACTTC
CASSPRASYEQYF
>-|TRBJ2-5|-|TRBV15
TGTGCCACCAGCAGAGATCAAGCAGGGACCCGGACCCAGTACTTC
CATSRDQAGTRTQYF
>-|TRBJ2-1|-|TRBV10-1
TGCGCCAGCAGTGAGGGATTATACAATGAGCAGTTCTTC
CASSEGLYNEQFF
>-|TRBJ1-2|-|TRBV28
TGTGCCAGCGAACGGACAGCTAACTATGGCTACACCTTC
CASERTANYGYTF
>-|TRBJ2-2|-|TRBV6-1
TGTGCCAGCAGTGAAGCGCTTCGGGCATATGTTCCCGGGGAGCTGTTTTTT
CASSEALRAYVPGELFF
>-|TRBJ2-1|TRBD2|TRBV19
TGTGCCAGTAGTATAGCGCTCCTAGCGGGAGGGGTGTATGAGCAGTTCTTC
CASSIALLAGGVYEQFF
>once|TRBJ2-5|TRBD2|TRBV5-1
TGCGCCAGCAGCCCATACGGACTAGCGGGAGAGAGAGAGACCCAGTACTTC
CASSPYGLAGERETQYF
>-|TRBJ1-2|TRBD1|TRBV27
TGTGCCAGCAGCCGAGGACAGGGCTATGGCTACACCTTC
CASSRGQGYGYTF
>-|TRBJ2-1|-|TRBV27
TGTGCCAGCAGTACCCCGGGCGGGCCCCGAGGCTACAATGAGCAGTTCTTC
CASSTPGGPRGYNEQFF
>-|TRBJ2-2|TRBD1|TRBV10-2
TGCGCCAGCTCCGGGACAGGGGGCTCGGACGGGGAGCTGTTTTTT
CASSGTGGSDGELFF
>-|TRBJ2-1|-|TRBV9
TGTGCCAGCAGCGTAGGGGTGGGCATAGGTAATGAGCAGTTCTTC
CASSVGVGIGNEQFF
>few|TRBJ1-1|-|TRBV9
TGTGCCAGCAGCCGGAGAGGCACTGAAGCTTTCTTT
CASSRRGTEAFF
>-|TRBJ2-7|TRBD1|TRBV29-1
TGCAGCGTTGAAGGGGACAGGGCCTACGAGCAGTACTTC
CSVEGDRAYEQYF
>-|TRBJ1-1|-|TRBV29-1
TGCAGCGTTGAAGAATCCTGGATTCTGAACACTGAAGCTTTCTTT
CSVEESWILNTEAFF
>-|TRBJ2-5|TRBD1|TRBV27
TGTGCCAGCAGTTTATCGAACAGGGGAGAGACCCAGTACTTC
CASSLSNRGETQYF
>-|TRBJ2-7|-|TRBV19
TGTGCCAGTAGTATATCGGCCGGCGCCTACGAGCAGTACTTC
CASSISAGAYEQYF
>-|TRBJ1-2|-|TRBV6-1
TGTGCCAGCAGTGTGCTAACTAACTATGGCTACACCTTC
CASSVLTNYGYTF
>once|TRBJ2-3|-|TRBV27
TGTGCCAGCAGTTTAAGGGGGGTCCCCGGGGATACGCAGTATTTT
CASSLRGVPGDTQYF